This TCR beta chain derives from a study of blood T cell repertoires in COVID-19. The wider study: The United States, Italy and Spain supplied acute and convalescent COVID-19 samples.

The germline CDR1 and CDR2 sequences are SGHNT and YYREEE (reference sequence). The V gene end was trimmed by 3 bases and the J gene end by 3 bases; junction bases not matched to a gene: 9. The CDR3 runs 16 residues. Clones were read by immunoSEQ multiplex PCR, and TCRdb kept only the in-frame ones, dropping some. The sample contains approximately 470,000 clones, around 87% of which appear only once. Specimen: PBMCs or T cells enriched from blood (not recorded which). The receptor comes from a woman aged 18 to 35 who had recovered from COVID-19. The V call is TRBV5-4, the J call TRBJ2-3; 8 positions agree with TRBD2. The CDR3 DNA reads TGTGCCAGCAGCTCCGGGGGGGCCCTCCGAACAGATACGCAGTATTTT. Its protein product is CASSSGGALRTDTQYF. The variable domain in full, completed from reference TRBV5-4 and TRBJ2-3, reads ETGVTQSPTHLIKTRGQQVTLRCSSQSGHNTVSWYQQALGQGPQFIFQYYREEENGRGNFPPRFSGLQFPNYSSELNVNALELDDSALYLCASSSGGALRTDTQYFGPGTRLTVL.